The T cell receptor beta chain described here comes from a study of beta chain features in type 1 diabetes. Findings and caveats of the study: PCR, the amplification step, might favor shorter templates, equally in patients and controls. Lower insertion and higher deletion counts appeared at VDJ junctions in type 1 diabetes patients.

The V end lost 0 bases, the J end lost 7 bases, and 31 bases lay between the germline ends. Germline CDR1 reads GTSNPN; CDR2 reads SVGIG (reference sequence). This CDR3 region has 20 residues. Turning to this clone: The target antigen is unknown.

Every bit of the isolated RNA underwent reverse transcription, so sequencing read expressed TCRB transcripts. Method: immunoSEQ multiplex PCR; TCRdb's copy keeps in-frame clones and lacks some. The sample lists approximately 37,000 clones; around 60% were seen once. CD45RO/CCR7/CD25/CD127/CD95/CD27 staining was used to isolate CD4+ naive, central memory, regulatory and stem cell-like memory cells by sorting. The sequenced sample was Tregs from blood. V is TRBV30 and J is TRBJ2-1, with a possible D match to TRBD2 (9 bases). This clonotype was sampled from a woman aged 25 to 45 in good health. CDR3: CAWSVQAFRGRLAGINEQFF. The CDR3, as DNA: TGTGCCTGGAGTGTACAGGCGTTCAGGGGGCGGCTAGCGGGGATTAATGAGCAGTTCTTC.